The following is a TCR beta chain sequence with its context. Alongside a J-beta primer mix, a sample-barcoded 5' primer served in a second PCR lasting about 7 to 12 cycles. TCRdb fed the 5' RACE reads into MiXCR, producing one record per CDR3 protein. Here the sample spans approximately 320,000 distinct CDR3 sequences, roughly 29% being singletons. These data belong to a study of blood T cells in healthy people across ages. Germline loops: CDR1 SQVTM, CDR2 ANQGSEA. The V gene lost 7 bases and the J gene lost 1 base, with 19 bases spanning the gap. This CDR3 spans 15 amino acids. The J gene is TRBJ2-5, the V gene TRBV29-1, with TRBD1 as a possible D gene (6 bases). Source material: blood. This sequence was found in a woman in her 70s in good health. This chain's CDR3 is CSAPSRGGFQETQYF. The CDR3 nucleotides read TGCAGCGCGCCGAGCAGGGGCGGGTTCCAAGAGACCCAGTACTTC. The full variable domain, with the rest looked up from reference TRBV29-1 and TRBJ2-5, is SAVISQKPSRDICQRGTSLTIQCQVDSQVTMMFWYRQQPGQSLTLIATANQGSEATYESGFVIDKFPISRPNLTFSTLTVSNMSPEDSSIYLCSAPSRGGFQETQYFGPGTRLLVL.